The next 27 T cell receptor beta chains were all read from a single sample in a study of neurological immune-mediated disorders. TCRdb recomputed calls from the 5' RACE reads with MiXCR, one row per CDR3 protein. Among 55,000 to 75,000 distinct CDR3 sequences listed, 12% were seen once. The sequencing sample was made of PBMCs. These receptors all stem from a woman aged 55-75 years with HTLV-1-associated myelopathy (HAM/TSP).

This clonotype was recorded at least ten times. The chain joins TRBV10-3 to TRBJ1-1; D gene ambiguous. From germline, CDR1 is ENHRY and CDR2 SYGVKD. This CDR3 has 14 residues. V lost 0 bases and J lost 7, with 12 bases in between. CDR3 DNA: TGTGCCATCAGTGAGTCGTTAGGGATCGGTGAAGCTTTCTTT. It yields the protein CAISESLGIGEAFF.

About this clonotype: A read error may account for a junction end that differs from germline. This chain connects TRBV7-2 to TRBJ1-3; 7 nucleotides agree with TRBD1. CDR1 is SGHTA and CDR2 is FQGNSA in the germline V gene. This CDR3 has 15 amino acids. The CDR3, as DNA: TGTGCCAGCATCTTAGGAGTGACAGGGGGAAACACCATATATTTT. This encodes CASILGVTGGNTIYF.

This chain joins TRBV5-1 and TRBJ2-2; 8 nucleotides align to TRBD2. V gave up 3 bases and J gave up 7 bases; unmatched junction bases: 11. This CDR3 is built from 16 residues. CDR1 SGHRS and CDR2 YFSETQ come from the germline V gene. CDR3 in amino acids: CASSWVPAGEVGELFF. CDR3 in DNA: TGCGCCAGCAGCTGGGTCCCAGCGGGAGAGGTCGGGGAGCTGTTTTTT.

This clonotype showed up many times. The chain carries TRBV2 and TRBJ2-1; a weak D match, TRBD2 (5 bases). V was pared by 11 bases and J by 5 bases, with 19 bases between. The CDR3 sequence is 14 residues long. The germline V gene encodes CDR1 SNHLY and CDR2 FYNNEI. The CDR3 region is CAFQKVGVNNEQFF. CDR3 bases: TGTGCCTTCCAAAAGGTGGGAGTCAACAATGAGCAGTTCTTC.

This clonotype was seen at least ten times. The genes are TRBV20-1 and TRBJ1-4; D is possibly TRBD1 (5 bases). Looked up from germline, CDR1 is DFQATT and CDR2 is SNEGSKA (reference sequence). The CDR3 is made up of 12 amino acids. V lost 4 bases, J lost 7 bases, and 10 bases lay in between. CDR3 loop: CSAMGQGEKLFF. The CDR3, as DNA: TGCAGTGCTATGGGCCAGGGTGAAAAACTGTTTTTT.

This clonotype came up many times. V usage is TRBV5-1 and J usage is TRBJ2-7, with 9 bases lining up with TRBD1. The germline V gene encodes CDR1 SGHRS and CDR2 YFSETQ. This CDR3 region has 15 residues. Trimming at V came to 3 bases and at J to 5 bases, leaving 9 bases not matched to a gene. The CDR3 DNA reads TGCGCCAGCAGCTACCAGGGACAGGGTTTCAACGAGCAGTACTTC. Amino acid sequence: CASSYQGQGFNEQYF.

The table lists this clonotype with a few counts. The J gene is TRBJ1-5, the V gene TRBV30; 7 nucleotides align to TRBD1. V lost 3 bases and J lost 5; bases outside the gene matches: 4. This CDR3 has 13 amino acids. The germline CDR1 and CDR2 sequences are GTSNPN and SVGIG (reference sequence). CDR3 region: CAWSGDSDQPQHF. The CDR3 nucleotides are TGTGCCTGGAGCGGGGACAGTGATCAGCCCCAGCATTTT.

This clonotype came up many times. CDR3 protein: CASSWEGVNTQYF. The CDR3 region has the DNA TGCGCCAGCAGCTGGGAGGGTGTAAATACGCAGTATTTT. The V and J genes are TRBV5-1 and TRBJ2-3, with TRBD2 matching over 7 bases. The trim removed 3 bases at V and 7 bases at J, leaving 5 bases unmatched. Germline lookup yields CDR1 SGHRS and CDR2 YFSETQ. The CDR3 totals 13 residues.

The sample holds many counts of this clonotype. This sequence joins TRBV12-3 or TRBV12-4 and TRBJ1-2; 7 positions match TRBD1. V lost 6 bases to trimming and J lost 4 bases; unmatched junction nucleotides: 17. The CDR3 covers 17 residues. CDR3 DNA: TGTGCCAGCAGGCAACAAACGACAGGGAGGGAAGGCTATGGCTACACCTTC. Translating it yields CASRQQTTGREGYGYTF.

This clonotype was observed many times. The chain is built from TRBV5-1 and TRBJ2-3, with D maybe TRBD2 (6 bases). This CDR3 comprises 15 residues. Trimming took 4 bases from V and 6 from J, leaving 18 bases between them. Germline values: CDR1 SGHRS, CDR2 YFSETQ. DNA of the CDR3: TGCGCCAGCAGCCCCGAGACTAGTCCCGGTGATACGCAGTATTTT. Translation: CASSPETSPGDTQYF.

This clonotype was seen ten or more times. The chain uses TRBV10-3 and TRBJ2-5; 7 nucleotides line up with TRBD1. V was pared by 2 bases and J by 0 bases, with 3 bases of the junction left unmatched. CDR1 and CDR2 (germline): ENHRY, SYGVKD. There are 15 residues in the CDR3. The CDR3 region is CAISEPGTDQETQYF. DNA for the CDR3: TGTGCCATCAGTGAGCCAGGGACAGACCAAGAGACCCAGTACTTC.

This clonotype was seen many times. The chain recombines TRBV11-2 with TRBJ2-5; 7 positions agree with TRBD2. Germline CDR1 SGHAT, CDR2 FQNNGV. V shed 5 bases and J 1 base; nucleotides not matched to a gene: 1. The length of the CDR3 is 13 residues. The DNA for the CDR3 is TGTGCCAGCAGCCGGGGGGTCCAAGAGACCCAGTACTTC. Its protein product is CASSRGVQETQYF. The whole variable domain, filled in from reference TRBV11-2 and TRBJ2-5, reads EAGVAQSPRYKIIEKRQSVAFWCNPISGHATLYWYQQILGQGPKLLIQFQNNGVVDDSQLPKDRFSAERLKGVDSTLKIQPAKLEDSAVYLCASSRGVQETQYFGPGTRLLVL.

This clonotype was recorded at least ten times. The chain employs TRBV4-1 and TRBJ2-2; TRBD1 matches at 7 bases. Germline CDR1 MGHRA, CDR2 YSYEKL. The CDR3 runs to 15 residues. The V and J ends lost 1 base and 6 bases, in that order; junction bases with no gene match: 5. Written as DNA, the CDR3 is TGCGCCAGCAGCCAAGCAGACAGGGAAGCCGGGGAGCTGTTTTTT. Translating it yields CASSQADREAGELFF.

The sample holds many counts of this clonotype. CDR3 amino acids: CASSIGGTYEGQYF. The CDR3 nucleotides are TGTGCCAGCAGCATCGGGGGGACCTACGAGGGGCAGTACTTC. This rearrangement joins TRBV7-8 to TRBJ2-7, with 7 nucleotides matching TRBD2. The trim removed 5 bases at V and 9 bases at J, leaving 13 bases unmatched. Germline V lookup: CDR1 SGHVS, CDR2 FQNEAQ. The CDR3 totals 14 residues.

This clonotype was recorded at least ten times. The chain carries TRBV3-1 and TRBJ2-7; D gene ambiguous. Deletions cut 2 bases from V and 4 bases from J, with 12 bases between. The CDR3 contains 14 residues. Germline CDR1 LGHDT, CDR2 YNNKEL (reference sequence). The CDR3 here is CASSQRYGQYEQYF. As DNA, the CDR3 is TGTGCCAGCAGCCAACGCTACGGCCAATACGAGCAGTACTTC.

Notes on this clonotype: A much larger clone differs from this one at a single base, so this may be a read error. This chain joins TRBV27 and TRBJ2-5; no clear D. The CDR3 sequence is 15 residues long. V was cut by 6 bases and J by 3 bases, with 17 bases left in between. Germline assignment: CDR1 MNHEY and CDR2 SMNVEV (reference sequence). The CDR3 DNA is TGTGCCAGCAGAAGATCATGGGTTCCAAAAGAGACCCAGTACTTC. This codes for CASRRSWVPKETQYF.

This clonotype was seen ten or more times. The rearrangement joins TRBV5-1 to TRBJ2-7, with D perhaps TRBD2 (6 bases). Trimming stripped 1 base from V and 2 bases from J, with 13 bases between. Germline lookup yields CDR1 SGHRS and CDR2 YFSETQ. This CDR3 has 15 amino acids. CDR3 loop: CASSLTPSATYEQYF. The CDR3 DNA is TGCGCCAGCAGCTTGACGCCTAGCGCAACCTACGAGCAGTACTTC.

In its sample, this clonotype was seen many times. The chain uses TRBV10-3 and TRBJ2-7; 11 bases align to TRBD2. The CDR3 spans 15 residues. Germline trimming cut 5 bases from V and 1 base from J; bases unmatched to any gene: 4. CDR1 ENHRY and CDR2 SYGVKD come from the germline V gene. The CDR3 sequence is CAISNGTSGSYEQYF. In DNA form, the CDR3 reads TGTGCCATCAGTAACGGGACTAGCGGTTCCTACGAGCAGTACTTC.

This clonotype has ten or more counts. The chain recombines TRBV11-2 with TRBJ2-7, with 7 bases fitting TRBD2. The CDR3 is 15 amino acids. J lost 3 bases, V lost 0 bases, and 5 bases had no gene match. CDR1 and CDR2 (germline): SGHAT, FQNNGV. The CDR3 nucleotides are TGTGCCAGCAGCTTAGAGCAGCGGGAAGACTACGAGCAGTACTTC. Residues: CASSLEQREDYEQYF.

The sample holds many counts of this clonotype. CDR3 residues: CASSLVARGGEQFF. Written as DNA, the CDR3 is TGCGCCAGCAGCTTGGTGGCGAGGGGGGGTGAGCAGTTCTTC. The genes are TRBV5-1 and TRBJ2-1; possible D gene TRBD2, 7 bases. The CDR3 extends over 14 amino acids. V was clipped by 0 bases and J by 9 bases, with 13 bases between them. The V gene's germline CDR1 is SGHRS and CDR2 YFSETQ.

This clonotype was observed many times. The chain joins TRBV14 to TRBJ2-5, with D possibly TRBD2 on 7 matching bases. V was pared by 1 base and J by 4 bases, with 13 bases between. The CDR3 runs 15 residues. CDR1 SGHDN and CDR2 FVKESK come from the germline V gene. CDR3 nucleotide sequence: TGTGCCAGCAGCCAAGGCACAGGGAGGGGAGAGACCCAGTACTTC. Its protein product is CASSQGTGRGETQYF.

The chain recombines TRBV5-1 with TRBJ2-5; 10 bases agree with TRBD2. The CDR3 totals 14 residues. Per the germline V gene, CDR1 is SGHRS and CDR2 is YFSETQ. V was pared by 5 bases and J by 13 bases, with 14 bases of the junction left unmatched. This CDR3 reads CASRARLAGETGYF. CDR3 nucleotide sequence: TGCGCCAGCAGGGCCCGACTAGCGGGCGAGACGGGGTACTTC.

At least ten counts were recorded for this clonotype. For the CDR3, the DNA is TGCGCCAGCAGCCAAGCCGGATCCTACAATGAGCAGTTCTTC. It is translated as CASSQAGSYNEQFF. V is TRBV4-1 and J is TRBJ2-1; no definite D call. The germline gives CDR1 MGHRA, CDR2 YSYEKL. The CDR3 spans 14 residues. V lost 1 base and J lost 1, with 5 bases in between.

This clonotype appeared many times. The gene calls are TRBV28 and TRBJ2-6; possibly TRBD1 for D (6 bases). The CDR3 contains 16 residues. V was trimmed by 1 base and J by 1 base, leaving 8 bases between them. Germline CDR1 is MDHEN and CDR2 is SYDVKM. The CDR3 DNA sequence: TGTGCCAGCAGTTTATCCAGGGGATCTGGGGCCAACGTCCTGACTTTC. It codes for CASSLSRGSGANVLTF. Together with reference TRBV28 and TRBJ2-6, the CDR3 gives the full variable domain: DVKVTQSSRYLVKRTGEKVFLECVQDMDHENMFWYRQDPGLGLRLIYFSYDVKMKEKGDIPEGYSVSREKKERFSLILESASTNQTSMYLCASSLSRGSGANVLTFGAGSRLTVL.

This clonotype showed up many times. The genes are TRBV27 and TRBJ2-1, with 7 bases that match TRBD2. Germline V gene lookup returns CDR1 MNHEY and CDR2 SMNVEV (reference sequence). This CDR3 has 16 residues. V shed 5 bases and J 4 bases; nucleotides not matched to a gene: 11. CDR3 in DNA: TGTGCCAGCAGTCCCCCTGATGGCGGGGGATACAATGAGCAGTTCTTC. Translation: CASSPPDGGGYNEQFF.

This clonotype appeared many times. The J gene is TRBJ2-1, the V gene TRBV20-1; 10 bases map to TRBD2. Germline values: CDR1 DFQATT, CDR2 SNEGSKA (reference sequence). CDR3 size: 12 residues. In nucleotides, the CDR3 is TGCAGGGCCATAGCGGGAGGAGGTGAGCAGTTCTTC. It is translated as CRAIAGGGEQFF.

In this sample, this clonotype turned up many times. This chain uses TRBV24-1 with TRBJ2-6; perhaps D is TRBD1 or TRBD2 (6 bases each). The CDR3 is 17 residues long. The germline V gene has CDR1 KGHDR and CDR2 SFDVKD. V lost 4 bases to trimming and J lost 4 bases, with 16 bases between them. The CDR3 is CATSDPVRGAGANVLTF. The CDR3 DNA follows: TGTGCCACCAGTGACCCGGTTAGGGGGGCCGGGGCCAACGTCCTGACTTTC.